The 31 T cell receptor beta chains reported below all come from one sample, sequenced in a study of T cells in Graves' hyperthyroidism and ophthalmopathy (dated by TCRdb to about 2019). The method was multiplex PCR. TCRdb shows the sequencer as Illumina HiSeq 2000. The TCR beta CDR3 regions were amplified from the RNA transcripts. A first-round RT-PCR of the TCR CDR3 used the HTBI primer set with the Qiagen OneStep RT-PCR kit. TCRdb itself trimmed the public reads at Q25 with fastp, ran MiXCR and retained productive beta chains. Here each entry gathers all rows of one CDR3 protein and keeps the most common genes and DNA. The table for this sample lists 450,000 to 700,000 distinct CDR3 sequences; about half of them were counted only once. The top ten clonotypes cover about 8.3% of the sample. The specimen was peripheral blood or thyroid tissue (not recorded which). The receptor source for this set is a woman in her late teens or twenties with Graves' hyperthyroidism.

This clonotype came up a few times. CDR3 sequence: CSGRERNKNIQYF. In DNA form, the CDR3 reads TGCAGCGGCAGGGAGAGGAACAAAAACATTCAGTACTTC. V and J are TRBV29-1 and TRBJ2-4; D possibly uses TRBD1 or TRBD2 (5 bases each). Trimming left V 7 bases short and J 3 bases short, with 13 bases between. Germline CDR1 reads SQVTM; CDR2 reads ANQGSEA. The CDR3 consists of 13 residues.

This clonotype has ten or more counts. This sequence joins TRBV5-8 and TRBJ1-2; D not certain. CDR3 length equals 12 residues. Looked up from germline, CDR1 is SGHTS and CDR2 is YDEGEE. Trimming removed 2 bases at V and 5 bases at J, with 7 bases between. CDR3 amino acids: CASSFGIYGYTF. CDR3 DNA: TGTGCCAGCAGCTTTGGCATTTATGGCTACACCTTC.

This clonotype was found once. The CDR3: CASSLGRGDEQFF. The CDR3 DNA follows: TGTGCCAGCAGCTTAGGCAGGGGCGATGAGCAGTTCTTC. J is TRBJ2-1 and V is TRBV7-2, with D possibly being TRBD1 (6 bases). There are 13 residues in the CDR3. Trimming stripped 1 base from V and 8 bases from J, with 9 bases between. Per germline, CDR1 SGHTA and CDR2 FQGNSA.

This sequence joins TRBV20-1 and TRBJ2-7, with D possibly being TRBD1 or TRBD2 (5 bases each). V lost 6 bases and J lost 5, with 14 bases in between. CDR1 is DFQATT, CDR2 SNEGSKA, per germline (reference sequence). CDR3 length equals 12 residues. CDR3 DNA sequence: TGCAGTGCCATTAACGGGGCGCACGAGCAGTACTTC. Encoded protein: CSAINGAHEQYF.

The genes are TRBV10-1 and TRBJ2-5; a weak D match, TRBD2 (5 bases). This CDR3 has 15 amino acids. Germline CDR1 WNHNN, CDR2 SYGVQD (reference sequence). V was cut by 0 bases and J by 1 base, with 9 bases left in between. CDR3 loop: CASSESPGIQETQYF. Written as DNA, the CDR3 is TGCGCCAGCAGTGAGTCACCGGGAATCCAAGAGACCCAGTACTTC.

This clonotype was seen at least ten times. The chain recombines TRBV15 with TRBJ2-7, with D possibly matching TRBD1 (7 bases). The germline V gene has CDR1 LNHNV and CDR2 YYDKDF (reference sequence). The CDR3 totals 15 residues. The V gene lost 2 bases and the J gene lost 2 bases, with 13 bases spanning the gap. CDR3 amino acids: CATSRIRGAAYEQYF. The CDR3 bases are TGTGCCACCAGCAGAATCAGGGGGGCGGCCTACGAGCAGTACTTC. The full variable domain, completed using reference TRBV15 and TRBJ2-7, is DAMVIQNPRYQVTQFGKPVTLSCSQTLNHNVMYWYQQKSSQAPKLLFHYYDKDFNNEADTPDNFQSRRPNTSFCFLDIRSPGLGDTAMYLCATSRIRGAAYEQYFGPGTRLTVT.

Comment on this clonotype: Being one base from a much bigger clone, this may be a read error. DNA for the CDR3: TGTGCCAGCAGTCATGACAGGGACTATGGCTACACCTTC. This translates into CASSHDRDYGYTF. The rearrangement uses TRBV6-5 and TRBJ1-2; 7 nucleotides agree with TRBD1. Germline assignment: CDR1 MNHEY and CDR2 SVGAGI. The CDR3 runs to 13 residues. Trimming at V came to 5 bases and at J to 3 bases, leaving 3 bases not matched to a gene.

This clonotype appeared many times. The chain couples TRBV6-6 to TRBJ2-7; D might be TRBD2 (5 bases). In germline, CDR1 is MNHNY, CDR2 SVGAGI (reference sequence). There are 14 residues in the CDR3. V gave up 5 bases and J gave up 5 bases, with 16 bases separating them. CDR3 DNA sequence: TGTGCCAGCAGTCGACTACCGCGATCCCACGAGCAGTACTTC. This translates into CASSRLPRSHEQYF.

Ten or more counts support this clonotype. The rearrangement links TRBV6-2 or TRBV6-3 to TRBJ1-1; unclear D gene. This CDR3 comprises 16 residues. Trimming stripped 6 bases from V and 5 bases from J, with 22 bases between. The germline gives CDR1 MNHEY, CDR2 SVGEGT. Written as DNA, the CDR3 is TGTGCCAGCAGGACGACCGGGCCTATGATGAGGACTGAAGCTTTCTTT. Its protein is CASRTTGPMMRTEAFF.

This sequence joins TRBV9 and TRBJ2-5; 8 positions match TRBD2. The DNA end favors TRBJ2-1, so the J call may be wrong. The germline V gene has CDR1 SGDLS and CDR2 YYNGEE. This CDR3 is 14 amino acids long. The CDR3 loop is CASKSGSGNNEQFF. DNA for the CDR3: TGTGCCAGCAAGAGCGGGAGCGGTAACAATGAGCAGTTCTTC.

V is TRBV24-1 and J is TRBJ1-2; 8 nucleotides align to TRBD1. The germline CDR1 and CDR2 sequences are KGHDR and SFDVKD. The junction had 7 bases not matched to a gene; V was cut back by 4 bases and J by 4 bases. There are 15 residues in the CDR3. CDR3 coding DNA: TGTGCCACCAGTGACTTGACAGGGGCCTCCTATGGCTACACCTTC. It codes for CATSDLTGASYGYTF.

For this clonotype: Since a much larger clone is just one base distant, this may be a read error. The chain uses TRBV19 and TRBJ1-2; possibly TRBD2 for D (6 bases). Judging by the DNA end, TRBJ2-1 fits better; the J call may be wrong. CDR3 length: 12 residues. In germline, CDR1 is LNHDA, CDR2 SQIVND (reference sequence). Here the CDR3 reads CASTMNGSEQFF. CDR3 nucleotide sequence: TGTGCCAGTACCATGAACGGGAGTGAGCAGTTCTTC.

V is TRBV30 and J is TRBJ2-5, with no clear D. The CDR3 is 15 amino acids. Germline CDR1 GTSNPN, CDR2 SVGIG (reference sequence). Between the trimmed V and J ends, which lost 4 bases and 3 bases, there was a span of 18 bases. The DNA of the CDR3 is TGTGCCTGGAAAAGATCGAACGCGATTAAAGAGACCCAGTACTTC. This gives the protein CAWKRSNAIKETQYF. The complete variable domain, with remaining parts taken from reference TRBV30 and TRBJ2-5, reads SQTIHQWPATLVQPVGSPLSLECTVEGTSNPNLYWYRQAAGRGLQLLFYSVGIGQISSEVPQNLSASRPQDRQFILSSKKLLLSDSGFYLCAWKRSNAIKETQYFGPGTRLLVL.

This clonotype was recorded at least ten times. The V gene is TRBV10-3, the J gene TRBJ2-5, with D unclear. CDR3 size: 16 residues. Germline V CDR1 and CDR2: ENHRY, SYGVKD. Between the trimmed V and J ends, which lost 0 bases and 4 bases, there was a span of 15 bases. The CDR3 sequence: CAISESWPSHLETQYF. The CDR3, as DNA: TGTGCCATCAGTGAGTCGTGGCCCTCGCATTTAGAGACCCAGTACTTC.

This chain links TRBV15 with TRBJ2-6; D might be TRBD1 (6 bases). CDR1 and CDR2 from the germline V gene are LNHNV and YYDKDF (reference sequence). The CDR3 length is 17 residues. Trimming took 0 bases from V and 4 from J, leaving 13 bases between them. The CDR3 reads CATSRDRSGVGANVLTF. CDR3 coding DNA: TGTGCCACCAGCAGAGATCGGTCAGGGGTGGGGGCCAACGTCCTGACTTTC.

Comment on this clonotype: Being one base from a much bigger clone, this may be a read error. The chain is built from TRBV7-9 and TRBJ2-7; D may be TRBD1 (7 bases). CDR1 is SEHNR and CDR2 is FQNEAQ in the germline V gene (reference sequence). The CDR3 contains 15 residues. The V and J ends lost 6 bases and 3 bases respectively, with 18 bases between them. CDR3 DNA: TGTGCCAGCAGTTTTTCTGGACAGGAGGGCTACGAGCAGTACTTC. Translation gives CASSFSGQEGYEQYF.

V is TRBV18 and J is TRBJ2-7; TRBD1 matches at 7 bases. This CDR3 region has 10 residues. Germline CDR1 and CDR2: KGHSH and LQKENI. In DNA, the CDR3 is TGTGCCAGCTCCCCCTTGGGGCAGGGGGTA. It encodes CASSPLGQGV.

As to this clonotype: A clone one base away is much larger, so this may be a read error. V gene TRBV6-2 or TRBV6-3 combines with J gene TRBJ1-1; no definite D call. Germline V gene data show CDR1 as MNHEY and CDR2 as SVGEGT. The CDR3 loop spans 13 amino acids. This chain's CDR3 is CASTNGENTEASF. The CDR3 DNA reads as TGTGCCAGCACTAATGGGGAGAACACTGAAGCTTCCTTT.

Concerning this clonotype itself: The junction departs from germline at one end; a sequencing error may be responsible. V usage is TRBV7-9 and J usage is TRBJ2-7, with 11 nucleotides matching TRBD2. The germline V gene encodes CDR1 SEHNR and CDR2 FQNEAQ (reference sequence). The CDR3 runs to 15 residues. CDR3 region: CASSYSGRAAYEQYF. The CDR3, as DNA: TGCGCCAGCAGCTATAGCGGGAGGGCCGCCTACGAGCAGTACTTC.

The V gene is TRBV12-3 or TRBV12-4, the J gene TRBJ1-2; D remains ambiguous. Trimming took off 3 bases at V and 8 bases at J, with 19 bases between the two ends. The CDR3 has 15 residues. CDR3 nucleotide sequence: TGTGCCAGCAGTTTGGGCGGGATGATCCAGAGAGGCTACACCTTC. This encodes CASSLGGMIQRGYTF.

A single count supports this clonotype. This chain joins TRBV2 and TRBJ2-7, with TRBD2 identical over 8 bases. Per germline, CDR1 SNHLY and CDR2 FYNNEI. V shed 6 bases, J shed 2 bases, and the junction held 9 bases outside the gene matches. This CDR3 region has 15 residues. The CDR3 reads CASSPSERGTYEQYF. The DNA of the CDR3 is TGTGCCAGCAGCCCAAGCGAGCGGGGGACCTACGAGCAGTACTTC. Full variable domain (rest looked up from reference TRBV2 and TRBJ2-7): EPEVTQTPSHQVTQMGQEVILRCVPISNHLYFYWYRQILGQKVEFLVSFYNNEISEKSEIFDDQFSVERPDGSNFTLKIRSTKLEDSAMYFCASSPSERGTYEQYFGPGTRLTVT.

As for this clonotype: Mismatch with germline at one junction end may stem from a read error. The chain uses TRBV7-2 and TRBJ1-1, with D hard to call. Germline CDR1 is SGHTA and CDR2 is FQGNSA. The CDR3 sequence is 14 residues long. The CDR3 spells CATYLGKGTTEASF. DNA of the CDR3: TGTGCAACCTACCTCGGGAAGGGCACCACCGAAGCTTCCTTT.

With respect to this clonotype: A read error may be the cause here, since a much bigger clone is one base away. This chain connects TRBV9 to TRBJ2-1; D unresolved. The CDR3 consists of 15 residues. Germline lookup yields CDR1 SGDLS and CDR2 YYNGEE. V was pared by 0 bases and J by 10 bases, with 17 bases between. The CDR3 DNA sequence: TGTGCCAGCAGCGTAGAAGCAGGTTCAACCTACGAGCAGTTCTTC. Protein: CASSVEAGSTYEQFF.

V usage is TRBV2 and J usage is TRBJ1-5; weak D call: TRBD1 (6 bases). V was pared by 4 bases and J by 0 bases, with 13 bases between. Germline V CDR1 and CDR2: SNHLY, FYNNEI. The CDR3 contains 16 residues. CDR3 amino acids: CASSARGGHSNQPQHF. The CDR3, as DNA: TGTGCCAGCAGTGCCCGGGGGGGGCATAGCAATCAGCCCCAGCATTTT.

The J gene is TRBJ2-7, the V gene TRBV29-1; tentative D call: TRBD2 (5 bases). Trimming pared 8 bases from V and 3 bases from J, leaving 11 bases between. This CDR3 is 11 amino acids long. Per the germline V gene, CDR1 is SQVTM and CDR2 is ANQGSEA. CDR3 DNA sequence: TGCAGCCAACTAGGTAACTACGAGCAGTACTTC. This sequence encodes CSQLGNYEQYF.

This clonotype was seen more than once but under ten times. The chain employs TRBV12-3 or TRBV12-4 and TRBJ2-7; 15 bases agree with TRBD2. Trimming cost V 6 bases and J 2 bases; bases outside gene matches: 14. The CDR3 is made up of 19 amino acids. CDR3 sequence: CASSTPGLAGGRNPYEQYF. The DNA of the CDR3 is TGTGCCAGCAGCACACCGGGACTAGCGGGAGGTCGAAATCCCTACGAGCAGTACTTC.

The CDR3 region is CASSSARQGEGGELFF. The CDR3 nucleotides read TGTGCCAGCAGTTCAGCCCGGCAGGGAGAGGGCGGGGAGCTGTTTTTT. V gene TRBV5-4 combines with J gene TRBJ2-2; D is tentatively TRBD1 or TRBD2 (5 bases each). The V and J ends lost 5 bases and 7 bases respectively, with 21 bases between them. This CDR3 has 16 amino acids. Germline V lookup: CDR1 SGHNT, CDR2 YYREEE (reference sequence).

The chain recombines TRBV15 with TRBJ1-6; no clear D. V lost 3 bases to trimming and J lost 9 bases, with 9 bases between them. The CDR3 contains 13 residues. The germline CDR1 and CDR2 sequences are LNHNV and YYDKDF (reference sequence). The CDR3 sequence is CATSRQLGSPLHF. Here the CDR3 DNA reads TGTGCCACCAGCAGGCAACTGGGTTCACCCCTCCACTTT.

The gene calls are TRBV7-9 and TRBJ1-1; tentative D call: TRBD1 (6 bases). This CDR3 region has 13 residues. Trimming took 4 bases from V and 4 from J, leaving 10 bases between them. Germline V gene sequence: CDR1 SEHNR, CDR2 FQNEAQ (reference sequence). CDR3 loop: CASSSLTGTEAFF. Here the CDR3 DNA reads TGTGCCAGCAGCTCACTGACAGGCACTGAAGCTTTCTTT. Using reference TRBV7-9 and TRBJ1-1 for the parts outside the CDR3, the full variable domain is DTGVSQNPRHKITKRGQNVTFRCDPISEHNRLYWYRQTLGQGPEFLTYFQNEAQLEKSRLLSDRFSAERPKGSFSTLEIQRTEQGDSAMYLCASSSLTGTEAFFGQGTRLTVV.

V is TRBV5-4 and J is TRBJ2-5; D is tentatively TRBD1 or TRBD2 (6 bases each). The V end lost 4 bases, the J end lost 6 bases, and 16 bases lay between the germline ends. The CDR3 loop spans 14 amino acids. Looked up from germline, CDR1 is SGHNT and CDR2 is YYREEE (reference sequence). CDR3 protein: CASSLEGGPKTQYF. CDR3 nucleotide sequence: TGTGCCAGCAGCCTCGAGGGGGGCCCGAAGACCCAGTACTTC.

The chain carries TRBV15 and TRBJ1-2; 8 bases line up with TRBD1. This CDR3 contains 13 residues. CDR1 and CDR2 from the germline V gene are LNHNV and YYDKDF (reference sequence). The junction had 5 bases not matched to a gene; V was cut back by 3 bases and J by 8 bases. CDR3 loop: CATSSRRDRGYTF. CDR3 bases: TGTGCCACCAGCAGCCGCCGGGACAGGGGCTACACCTTC.